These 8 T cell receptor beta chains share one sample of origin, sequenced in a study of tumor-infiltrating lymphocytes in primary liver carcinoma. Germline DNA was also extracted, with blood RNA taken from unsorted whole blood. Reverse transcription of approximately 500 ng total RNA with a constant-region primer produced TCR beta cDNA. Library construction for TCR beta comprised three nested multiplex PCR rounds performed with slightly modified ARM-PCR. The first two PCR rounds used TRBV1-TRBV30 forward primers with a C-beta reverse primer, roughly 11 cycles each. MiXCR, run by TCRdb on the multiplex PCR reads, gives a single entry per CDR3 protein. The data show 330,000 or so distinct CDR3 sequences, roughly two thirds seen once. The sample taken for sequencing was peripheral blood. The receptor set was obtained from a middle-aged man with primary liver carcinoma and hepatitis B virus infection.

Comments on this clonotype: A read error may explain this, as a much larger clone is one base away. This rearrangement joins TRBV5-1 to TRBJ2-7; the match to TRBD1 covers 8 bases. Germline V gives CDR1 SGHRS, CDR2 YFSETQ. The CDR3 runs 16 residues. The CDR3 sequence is CASGLQGQGASYEQYF. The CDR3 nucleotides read TGCGCCAGCGGCTTGCAAGGGCAGGGGGCCTCCTACGAGCAGTACTTC.

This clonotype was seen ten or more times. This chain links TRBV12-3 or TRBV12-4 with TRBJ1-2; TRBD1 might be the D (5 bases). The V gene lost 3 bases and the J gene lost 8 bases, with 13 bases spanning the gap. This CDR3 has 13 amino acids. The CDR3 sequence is CASSFQGAQGYTF. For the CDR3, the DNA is TGTGCCAGCAGTTTCCAAGGGGCGCAGGGCTACACCTTC.

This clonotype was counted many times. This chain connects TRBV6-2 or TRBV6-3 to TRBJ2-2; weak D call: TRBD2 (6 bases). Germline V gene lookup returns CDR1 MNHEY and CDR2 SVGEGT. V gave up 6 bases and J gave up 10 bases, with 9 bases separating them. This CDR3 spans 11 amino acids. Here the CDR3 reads CASRREAELFF. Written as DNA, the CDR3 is TGTGCCAGCAGGCGGGAAGCGGAGCTGTTTTTT.

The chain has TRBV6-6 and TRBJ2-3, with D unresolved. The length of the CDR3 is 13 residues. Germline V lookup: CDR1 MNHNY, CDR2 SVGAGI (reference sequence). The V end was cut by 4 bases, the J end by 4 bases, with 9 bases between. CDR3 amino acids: CASSSRPADTQYF. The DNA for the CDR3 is TGTGCCAGCAGTTCTCGGCCCGCAGATACGCAGTATTTT.

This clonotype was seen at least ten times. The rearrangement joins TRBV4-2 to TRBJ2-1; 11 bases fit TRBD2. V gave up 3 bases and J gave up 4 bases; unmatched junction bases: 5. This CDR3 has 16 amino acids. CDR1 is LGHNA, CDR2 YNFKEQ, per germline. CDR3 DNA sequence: TGTGCCAGCAGCCACCAGGGGACTAGCGGATACAATGAGCAGTTCTTC. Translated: CASSHQGTSGYNEQFF.

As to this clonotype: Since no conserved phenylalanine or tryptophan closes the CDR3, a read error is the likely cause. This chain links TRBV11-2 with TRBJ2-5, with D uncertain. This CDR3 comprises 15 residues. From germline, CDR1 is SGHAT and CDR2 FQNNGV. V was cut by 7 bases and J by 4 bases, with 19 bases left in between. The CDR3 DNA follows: TGTGCCAGCAACCCTCGTTGGGGTAGATCAGAGACCCAGTACTTA. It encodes CASNPRWGRSETQYL.

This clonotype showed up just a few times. CDR3 region: CASSGQGYEQYF. For the CDR3, the DNA is TGTGCCAGCAGCGGACAGGGATACGAGCAGTACTTC. The chain links TRBV28 to TRBJ2-7; 8 bases map to TRBD1. This CDR3 is 12 amino acids long. Losses at the gene ends were 6 bases for V and 4 bases for J; bases not matched to a gene: 2. CDR1 MDHEN and CDR2 SYDVKM come from the germline V gene.

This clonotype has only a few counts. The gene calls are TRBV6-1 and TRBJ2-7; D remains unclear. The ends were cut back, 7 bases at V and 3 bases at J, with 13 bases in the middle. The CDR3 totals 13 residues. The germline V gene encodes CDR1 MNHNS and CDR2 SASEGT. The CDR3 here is CASTHNPDYEQYF. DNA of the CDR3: TGTGCCAGCACTCACAACCCAGACTACGAGCAGTACTTC.